The clone carrying this T cell receptor (beta chain) appeared a single time. Its antigen is undetermined. PCR primers comprised 60 Vbeta and 13 Jbeta primers. The assay was immunoSEQ multiplex PCR, and TCRdb's table has in-frame clones only and misses some. The sample includes more than 110,000 clones, about 80% of them seen just once. These data belong to a study of cytomegalovirus exposure and HLA in healthy donors. Regarding the study as a whole: At a 0.05 false discovery rate, a later analysis found around 17,000 TCR beta sequences to be associated with HLA alleles. It was only CMV serostatus that was available as immune exposure information. In a later analysis, TCR beta V- and J-gene trimming was associated with a missense DCLRE1C variant. It was reported in a later analysis that an Asian-associated ancestry cluster showed fewer N-insertions than the roughly 620-donor mean.

Per germline, CDR1 SGHRS and CDR2 YFSETQ. CDR3 length: 14 amino acids. The J segment lost 4 bases and the V segment lost 4 bases, leaving 7 bases of the junction unmatched. This TCR was sampled from a male donor in good health and CMV-seronegative. The genes are TRBV5-1 and TRBJ2-7, with 8 bases aligning to TRBD1. The sample was PBMCs. The CDR3 nucleotides are TGCGCCAGCAGCCCGGACAGGGTCAGTTACGAGCAGTACTTC. Translation: CASSPDRVSYEQYF.